This section outlines one TCR beta chain sequence together with its context. This sample was included in a study of T cells in Graves' hyperthyroidism and ophthalmopathy. RNA transcripts served as the template for amplifying TCR beta CDR3 regions. Initially, a first-round RT-PCR of the TCR CDR3 employed the HTBI primer set. TCRdb re-derived calls from the multiplex PCR reads in MiXCR, one entry per CDR3 protein. The sample has 330,000 or so distinct CDR3 sequences; around 20% are singletons. V was shortened by 8 bases and J by 0 bases, with 19 bases between the two germline ends. This CDR3 is built from 16 residues. CDR1 and CDR2 (germline): MDHEN, SYDVKM.

Sequenced material: blood. The receptor comes from a man aged 45-65 years with Graves' ophthalmopathy. The chain recombines TRBV28 with TRBJ1-1; possibly TRBD1 for D (6 bases). The CDR3 protein is CASGGRGGAMNTEAFF. The CDR3 DNA reads as TGTGCCAGCGGGGGGCGGGGGGGGGCCATGAACACTGAAGCTTTCTTT.